Each of the 7 T cell receptor beta chains below was sequenced from the same sample in a study of T cells after yellow fever vaccination. One entry per CDR3 protein, called by TCRdb with MiXCR from the 5' RACE reads. The sample has roughly 300,000 distinct CDR3 sequences, around 7.3% seen once. Sequences were derived from PBMCs, sampled around 45 days after the first yellow fever vaccination. Every receptor here comes from a man aged 18 to 30 who received the YFV17D yellow fever vaccine.

This clonotype occurred many times. The chain combines TRBV29-1 with TRBJ2-7; D ambiguous. Germline V lookup: CDR1 SQVTM, CDR2 ANQGSEA. V dropped 7 bases and J dropped 2 bases, with 15 bases sitting between them. The CDR3 has 13 amino acids. In DNA form, the CDR3 reads TGCAGCGCCCATGGGCACGGAACCTACGAGCAGTACTTC. As protein: CSAHGHGTYEQYF.

Comments on this clonotype: This may come from a read error, since a much larger clone is one base off. The chain couples TRBV5-1 to TRBJ1-1; TRBD1 might be the D (5 bases). The CDR3 is 14 residues long. Germline V gene lookup returns CDR1 SGHRS and CDR2 YFSETQ. CDR3 region: CASSSTASNTETFF. For the CDR3, the DNA is TGCGCCAGCAGCTCGACAGCGTCAAACACTGAAACTTTCTTT.

The rearrangement joins TRBV19 to TRBJ2-3; TRBD1 matches at 7 bases. With 6 bases clipped from V and 6 bases from J, the junction kept 12 bases outside the gene matches. The V gene's germline CDR1 is LNHDA and CDR2 SQIVND (reference sequence). This CDR3 is built from 15 residues. The CDR3, as DNA: TGTGCCAGTAGCCCGAGTAGCAGGGGGTCGGATACGCAGTATTTT. It translates to CASSPSSRGSDTQYF.

This clonotype has only a few counts. V is TRBV12-3 or TRBV12-4 and J is TRBJ2-3, with D possibly being TRBD2 (7 bases). The CDR3 totals 13 residues. V lost 7 bases, J lost 14 bases, and 22 bases lay in between. The DNA for the CDR3 is TGTGCCAGCACCCTAGAAGGGGGGGGTCGGAGGTATTTT. It specifies CASTLEGGGRRYF.

In its sample, this clonotype was seen a few times. The chain links TRBV12-3 or TRBV12-4 to TRBJ2-7, with D tentatively TRBD2 (6 bases). Trimming left V 5 bases short and J 5 bases short, with 13 bases between. The CDR3 spans 13 residues. DNA of the CDR3: TGTGCCAGCAGTCTGGGGGGACTCAACGAGCAGTACTTC. It translates to CASSLGGLNEQYF.

This clonotype turned up a few times. The CDR3 protein is CASSAGQGPYGYTF. The CDR3 bases are TGTGCCAGCAGCGCCGGACAGGGCCCCTATGGCTACACCTTC. The rearrangement links TRBV12-3 or TRBV12-4 to TRBJ1-2; 8 bases are shared with TRBD1. The CDR3 extends over 14 amino acids. J lost 4 bases, V lost 6 bases, and 7 bases had no gene match.

This clonotype showed up just once. The chain recombines TRBV7-2 with TRBJ1-2, with D unclear. Germline assignment: CDR1 SGHTA and CDR2 FQGNSA. This CDR3 comprises 14 residues. V was trimmed by 4 bases and J by 2 bases, leaving 11 bases between them. CDR3 protein: CASSSFRGNYGYTF. The DNA for the CDR3 is TGTGCCAGCAGCTCATTCCGAGGAAACTATGGCTACACCTTC.